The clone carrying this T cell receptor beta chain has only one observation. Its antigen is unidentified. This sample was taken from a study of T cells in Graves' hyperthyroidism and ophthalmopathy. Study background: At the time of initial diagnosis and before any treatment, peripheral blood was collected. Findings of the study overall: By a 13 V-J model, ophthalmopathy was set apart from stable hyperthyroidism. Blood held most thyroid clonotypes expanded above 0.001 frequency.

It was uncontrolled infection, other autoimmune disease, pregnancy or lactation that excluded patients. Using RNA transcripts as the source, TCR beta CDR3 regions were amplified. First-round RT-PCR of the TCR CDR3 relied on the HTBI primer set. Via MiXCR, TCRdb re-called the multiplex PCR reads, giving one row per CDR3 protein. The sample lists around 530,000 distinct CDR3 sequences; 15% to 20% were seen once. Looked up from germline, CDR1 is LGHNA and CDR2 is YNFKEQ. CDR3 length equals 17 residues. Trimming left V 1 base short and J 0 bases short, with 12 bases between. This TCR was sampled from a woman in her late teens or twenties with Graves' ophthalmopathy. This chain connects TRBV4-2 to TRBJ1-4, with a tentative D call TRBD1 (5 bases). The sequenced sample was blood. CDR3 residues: CASSQVRGGATNEKLFF. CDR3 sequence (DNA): TGTGCCAGCAGCCAAGTCCGTGGGGGAGCAACTAATGAAAAACTGTTTTTT.